Each of the 8 T cell receptor beta chains below was sequenced from the same sample in a study of T-cell reconstitution after alpha-beta-depleted transplantation in children. Unique molecular identifiers were incorporated when the TCRbeta library was constructed. In TCRdb, the PCR reads were re-called with MiXCR into one record per CDR3 protein. The sample contains approximately 420,000 distinct CDR3 sequences, 11% of which appear only once. The sequenced sample was PBMCs from the stem cell graft donor, obtained from the stem cell graft. These receptor sequences come from a human donor who donated a stem cell graft to a child with acute myeloid leukemia.

This clonotype was observed a handful of times. The V call is TRBV6-1, the J call TRBJ1-4; no clear D. The length of the CDR3 is 13 residues. Germline-derived CDR1 and CDR2 are MNHNS and SASEGT. The V gene lost 7 bases and the J gene lost 5 bases, with 11 bases spanning the gap. CDR3 sequence: CASTHGDNEKLFF. DNA of the CDR3: TGTGCCAGCACCCACGGCGACAATGAAAAACTGTTTTTT.

This clonotype has more than one count but fewer than ten. This chain connects TRBV20-1 to TRBJ2-4; 9 nucleotides match TRBD2. The ends lost 6 bases at V and 6 bases at J; junction bases unmatched: 21. There are 18 residues in the CDR3. Germline V gene data show CDR1 as DFQATT and CDR2 as SNEGSKA (reference sequence). The CDR3 DNA is TGCAGTGCCTCTCCTGGCAGGCTAGCGGGACCTAACCCAAACATTCAGTACTTC. This codes for CSASPGRLAGPNPNIQYF.

The genes are TRBV11-1 and TRBJ1-1, with 10 bases that match TRBD1. Per the germline V gene, CDR1 is SGHAT and CDR2 is FQDESV (reference sequence). V dropped 5 bases and J dropped 10; count of bases not matched to a gene: 13. The CDR3 consists of 15 residues. CDR3 loop: CASSPLTGGVEGAFF. For the CDR3, the DNA is TGTGCCAGCAGCCCACTGACAGGGGGCGTGGAGGGAGCTTTCTTT. The entire variable domain, with the rest obtained from reference TRBV11-1 and TRBJ1-1, is as follows: EAEVAQSPRYKITEKSQAVAFWCDPISGHATLYWYRQILGQGPELLVQFQDESVVDDSQLPKDRFSAERLKGVDSTLKIQPAELGDSAMYLCASSPLTGGVEGAFFGQGTRLTVV.

The chain is built from TRBV20-1 and TRBJ1-1; D gene uncertain. CDR1 DFQATT and CDR2 SNEGSKA come from the germline V gene (reference sequence). Trimming pared 3 bases from V and 2 bases from J, leaving 10 bases between. There are 13 residues in the CDR3. CDR3 loop: CSASGQFNTEAFF. The CDR3 coding sequence is TGCAGTGCTAGCGGCCAATTCAACACTGAAGCTTTCTTT.

The chain recombines TRBV5-1 with TRBJ2-5; D remains unclear. Between the trimmed V and J ends, which lost 4 bases and 5 bases, there was a span of 18 bases. Germline CDR1 and CDR2: SGHRS and YFSETQ. This CDR3 spans 15 amino acids. The CDR3 nucleotides read TGCGCCAGCAGCCGCGGTTCAGGAGTCTTGGAGACCCAGTACTTC. Protein sequence: CASSRGSGVLETQYF.

This rearrangement joins TRBV12-5 to TRBJ2-1; 9 positions match TRBD1. Germline CDR1 reads LGHNT; CDR2 reads FRNRAP. J gave up 5 bases and V 10 bases, and 12 bases lay outside the gene matches. The CDR3 length is 15 residues. DNA of the CDR3: TGTGCTACCGGCCGGGGACAGGGTCACCACAATGAGCAGTTCTTC. Protein product: CATGRGQGHHNEQFF.

This clonotype was observed a few times. This sequence joins TRBV20-1 and TRBJ2-1; 8 bases line up with TRBD2. The CDR3 totals 15 residues. Germline V gene data show CDR1 as DFQATT and CDR2 as SNEGSKA (reference sequence). Trimming at V came to 1 base and at J to 6 bases, leaving 8 bases not matched to a gene. CDR3 in amino acids: CSARVLSGGLNEQFF. The CDR3 bases are TGCAGTGCTAGAGTTCTCTCGGGAGGGCTCAATGAGCAGTTCTTC.

This rearrangement joins TRBV7-9 to TRBJ2-7; tentative D call: TRBD1 (6 bases). Germline V gene lookup returns CDR1 SEHNR and CDR2 FQNEAQ (reference sequence). The V and J ends lost 1 base and 5 bases respectively, with 9 bases between them. The CDR3 length is 13 residues. For the CDR3, the DNA is TGTGCCAGCAGCTTAGGACAGGAGAACGAGCAGTACGTC. Translation: CASSLGQENEQYV.